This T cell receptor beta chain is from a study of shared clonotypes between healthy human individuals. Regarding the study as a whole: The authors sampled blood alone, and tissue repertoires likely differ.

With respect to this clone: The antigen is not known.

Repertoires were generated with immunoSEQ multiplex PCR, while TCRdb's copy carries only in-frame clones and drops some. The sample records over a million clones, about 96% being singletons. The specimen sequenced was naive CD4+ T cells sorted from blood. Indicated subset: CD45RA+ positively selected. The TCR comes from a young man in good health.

CDR3: CASSLFAGYRDQPQHF. The CDR3 DNA is TGTGCCAGCAGTTTATTCGCGGGTTATAGGGATCAGCCCCAGCATTTT. This sequence joins TRBV28 and TRBJ1-5; D uncertain. The CDR3 spans 16 residues. The germline V gene has CDR1 MDHEN and CDR2 SYDVKM. V was shortened by 1 base and J by 5 bases, with 15 bases between the two germline ends.